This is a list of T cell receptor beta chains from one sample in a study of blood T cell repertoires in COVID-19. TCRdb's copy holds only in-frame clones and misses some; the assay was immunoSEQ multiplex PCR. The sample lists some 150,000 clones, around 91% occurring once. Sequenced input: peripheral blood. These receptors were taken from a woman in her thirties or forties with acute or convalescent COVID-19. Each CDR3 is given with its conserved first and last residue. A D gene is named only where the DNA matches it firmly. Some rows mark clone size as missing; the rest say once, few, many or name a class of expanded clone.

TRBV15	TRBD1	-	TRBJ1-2	CATSSVGFGDRRNYGYTF	TGTGCCACCAGCAGCGTGGGCTTTGGGGACAGGAGGAACTATGGCTACACCTTC
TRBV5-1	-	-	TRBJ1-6	CASSLVRGAESPLHF	TGCGCCAGCAGCTTGGTTCGGGGGGCGGAATCACCCCTCCACTTT
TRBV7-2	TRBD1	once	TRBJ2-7	CASSLGTARQYEQYF	TGTGCCAGCAGCTTGGGGACAGCGAGGCAATACGAGCAGTACTTC
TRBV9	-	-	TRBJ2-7	CASSTRQEPYEQYF	TGTGCCAGCAGCACCAGACAGGAACCCTACGAGCAGTACTTC
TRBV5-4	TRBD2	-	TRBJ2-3	CASSIRGGLALNTQYF	TGTGCCAGCAGCATCAGGGGGGGACTAGCGCTTAATACGCAGTATTTT
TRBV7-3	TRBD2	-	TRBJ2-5	CASSSGLAGETQYF	TGTGCCAGCAGCTCAGGACTAGCAGGAGAGACCCAGTACTTC
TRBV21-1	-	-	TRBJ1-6	CANIIKGGGYYNSPLHF	TGTGCCAACATTATTAAAGGGGGGGGGTATTATAATTCACCCCTCCACTTT
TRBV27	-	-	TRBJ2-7	CASRVDPGQTYEQYF	TGTGCCAGCAGAGTAGACCCTGGACAGACCTACGAGCAGTACTTC
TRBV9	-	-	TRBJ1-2	CASSVIDSNYGYTF	TGTGCCAGCAGCGTAATAGACAGCAACTATGGCTACACCTTC
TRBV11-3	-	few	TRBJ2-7	CASSPYSNYEQYF	TGTGCCAGCAGCCCCTATTCCAACTACGAGCAGTACTTC
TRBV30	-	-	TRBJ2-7	CAWSANYEQYF	TGTGCCTGGAGCGCGAACTACGAGCAGTACTTC
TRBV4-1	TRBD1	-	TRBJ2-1	CASSQEGGGTGENEQFF	TGCGCCAGCAGCCAAGAGGGGGGAGGGACAGGGGAGAATGAGCAGTTCTTC
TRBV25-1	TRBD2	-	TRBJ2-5	CASSGLAGVETQYF	TGTGCCAGCAGTGGGTTAGCGGGAGTGGAGACCCAGTACTTC
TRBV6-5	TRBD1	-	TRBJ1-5	CASRPPGQRNQPQHF	TGTGCCAGCAGACCTCCGGGACAGCGAAATCAGCCCCAGCATTTT
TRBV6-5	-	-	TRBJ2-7	CASSYSVTGNSYEQYF	TGTGCCAGCAGTTACTCGGTAACAGGGAACTCCTACGAGCAGTACTTC
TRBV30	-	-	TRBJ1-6	CAGQWNRGDNSPLHF	TGTGCCGGGCAGTGGAATAGGGGTGATAATTCACCCCTCCACTTT
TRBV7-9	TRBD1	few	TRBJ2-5	CASSLGQGARETQYF	TGTGCCAGCAGCTTAGGACAGGGGGCCAGGGAGACCCAGTACTTC